In its sample, the clone carrying this TCR beta chain was seen a few times. The length of the CDR3 is 15 residues. Germline CDR1 and CDR2: SGHVS and FNYEAQ. V shed 1 base and J 6 bases; nucleotides not matched to a gene: 4. The data are from a study of human T cells and chemical hapten exposure. The wider study: Upper back patch tests used 0.01% DPC, scored after 6 days.

Noted time point: patch test 2, 6 weeks after DPC sensitization. The treatment here: therapeutic diphenylcyclopropenone sensitization with weekly scalp DPC. Each patch test followed a blood draw. The study drew its donors from alopecia patients who were 18 to 70 years old and suitable for DPC. TCRdb itself ran the RACE reads through MiXCR, one entry per CDR3 protein. The top ten hold about 3.4% of the sample, which has approximately 120,000 distinct CDR3 sequences, about a tenth seen once. This clonotype was sampled from a woman aged 40 to 50 with alopecia areata. Some clones in this sample may be carry-over from other donors' samples. The rearrangement links TRBV7-6 to TRBJ1-4, with 8 positions matching TRBD1. The starting material was whole blood, obtained in connection with sensitization to the hapten diphenylcyclopropenone (DPC). The CDR3 is CASSLDGTGYEKLFF. CDR3 DNA: TGTGCCAGCAGCTTAGATGGGACAGGATATGAAAAACTGTTTTTT.